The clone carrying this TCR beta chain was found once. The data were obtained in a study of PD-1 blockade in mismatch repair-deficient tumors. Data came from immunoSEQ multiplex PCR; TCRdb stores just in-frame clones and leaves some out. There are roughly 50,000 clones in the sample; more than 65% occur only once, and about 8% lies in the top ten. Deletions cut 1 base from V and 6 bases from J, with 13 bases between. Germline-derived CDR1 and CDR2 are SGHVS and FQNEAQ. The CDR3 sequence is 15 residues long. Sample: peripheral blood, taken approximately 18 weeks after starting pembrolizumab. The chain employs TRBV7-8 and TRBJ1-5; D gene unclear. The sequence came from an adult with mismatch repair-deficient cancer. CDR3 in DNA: TGTGCCAGCAGCTTAGTCTTGGGGAAGGGTCAGCCCCAGCATTTT. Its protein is CASSLVLGKGQPQHF. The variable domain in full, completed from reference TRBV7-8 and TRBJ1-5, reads GAGVSQSPRYKVAKRGQDVALRCDPISGHVSLFWYQQALGQGPEFLTYFQNEAQLDKSGLPSDRFFAERPEGSVSTLKIQRTQQEDSAVYLCASSLVLGKGQPQHFGDGTRLSIL.